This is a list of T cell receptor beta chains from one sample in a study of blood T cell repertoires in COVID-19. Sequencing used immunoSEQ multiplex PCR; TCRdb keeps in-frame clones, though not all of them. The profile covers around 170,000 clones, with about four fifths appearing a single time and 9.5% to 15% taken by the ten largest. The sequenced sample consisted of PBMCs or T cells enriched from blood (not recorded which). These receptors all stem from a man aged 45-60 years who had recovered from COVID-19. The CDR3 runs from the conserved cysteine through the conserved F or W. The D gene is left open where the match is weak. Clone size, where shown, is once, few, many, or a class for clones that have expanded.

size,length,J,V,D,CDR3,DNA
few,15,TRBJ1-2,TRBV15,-,CATSTSYRANYGYTF,TGTGCCACCAGCACCTCCTACAGAGCTAACTATGGCTACACCTTC
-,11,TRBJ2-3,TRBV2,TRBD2,CASGGADTQYF,TGTGCCAGCGGGGGGGCAGATACGCAGTATTTT
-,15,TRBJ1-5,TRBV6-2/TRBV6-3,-,CASSYSGSLNQPQHF,TGTGCCAGCAGTTACTCGGGCAGCCTCAATCAGCCCCAGCATTTT
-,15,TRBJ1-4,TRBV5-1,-,CASSKTGTAGGKLFF,TGCGCCAGCAGCAAGACAGGAACGGCGGGGGGAAAACTGTTTTTT
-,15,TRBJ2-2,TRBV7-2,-,CASSLLVSGTGELFF,TGTGCCAGCAGCTTATTAGTTTCGGGCACCGGGGAGCTGTTTTTT
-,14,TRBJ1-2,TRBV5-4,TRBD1,CASSSTGGNYGYTF,TGTGCCAGCAGCTCGACAGGGGGAAACTATGGCTACACCTTC
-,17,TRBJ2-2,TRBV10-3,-,CAISESRGATNTGELFF,TGTGCCATCAGTGAGTCCCGGGGGGCTACCAACACCGGGGAGCTGTTTTTT
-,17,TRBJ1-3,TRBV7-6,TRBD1,CASSLDSGTGAGNTIYF,TGTGCCAGCAGCTTAGATTCCGGGACAGGGGCTGGAAACACCATATATTTT
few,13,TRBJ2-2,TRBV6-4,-,CASSHRDTGELFF,TGTGCCAGCAGTCACAGGGACACCGGGGAGCTGTTTTTT
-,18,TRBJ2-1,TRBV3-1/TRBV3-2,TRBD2,CASSQGTSGRSTDNEQFF,TGTGCCAGCAGCCAGGGGACTAGCGGGCGTTCTACCGACAATGAGCAGTTCTTC
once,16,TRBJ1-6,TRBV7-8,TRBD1,CASSLAGTGLASPLHF,TGTGCCAGCAGCTTAGCGGGGACAGGGCTGGCTTCACCCCTCCACTTT
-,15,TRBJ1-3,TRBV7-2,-,CASSPMQGSGNTIYF,TGTGCCAGCAGCCCAATGCAGGGGTCAGGAAACACCATATATTTT
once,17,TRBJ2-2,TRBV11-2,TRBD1,CASSFLHGQANTGELFF,TGTGCCAGCAGCTTTCTACACGGACAGGCGAACACCGGGGAGCTGTTTTTT
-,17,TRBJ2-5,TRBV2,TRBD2,CASSAGTSGVFGETQYF,TGTGCCAGCAGCGCCGGGACTAGCGGGGTCTTCGGAGAGACCCAGTACTTC
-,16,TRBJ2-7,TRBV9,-,CASSPRPGFRSAEQYF,TGTGCCAGCAGCCCCCGTCCCGGGTTTCGCTCGGCCGAGCAGTACTTC
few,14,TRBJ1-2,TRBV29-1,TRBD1,CSVEETGGVYGYTF,TGCAGCGTTGAAGAGACAGGGGGGGTCTATGGCTACACCTTC
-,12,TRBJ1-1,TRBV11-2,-,CASSPYDTEAFF,TGTGCCAGCAGCCCGTATGACACTGAAGCTTTCTTT
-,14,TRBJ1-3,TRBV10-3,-,CAIRQGASGNTIYF,TGTGCCATCAGACAAGGGGCATCTGGAAACACCATATATTTT
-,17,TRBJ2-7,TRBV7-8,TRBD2,CASSLVGIAGGPNEQYF,TGTGCCAGCAGCTTAGTAGGAATAGCGGGGGGACCAAACGAGCAGTACTTC
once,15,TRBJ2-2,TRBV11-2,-,CASSEQWRNTGELFF,TGTGCCAGCAGCGAGCAGTGGAGGAACACCGGGGAGCTGTTTTTT
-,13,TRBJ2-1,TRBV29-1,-,CSVWGVPPNEQFF,TGCAGCGTGTGGGGGGTCCCGCCCAATGAGCAGTTCTTC
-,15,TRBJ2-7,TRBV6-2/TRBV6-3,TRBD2,CASSLSGVISYEQYF,TGTGCCAGCAGCCTGAGCGGGGTTATCTCCTACGAGCAGTACTTC
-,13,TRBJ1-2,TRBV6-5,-,CASRIDSEYGYTF,TGTGCCAGCAGGATCGACAGTGAATATGGCTACACCTTC
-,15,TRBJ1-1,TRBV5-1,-,CASSLRTGSDTEAFF,TGCGCCAGCAGCTTGCGGACGGGGTCGGACACTGAAGCTTTCTTT
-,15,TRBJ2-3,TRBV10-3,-,CAISDITASADTQYF,TGTGCCATCAGTGATATAACGGCGAGCGCAGATACGCAGTATTTT
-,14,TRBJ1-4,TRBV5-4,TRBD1,CASSLEGAGEKLFF,TGTGCCAGCAGCTTGGAGGGGGCAGGAGAAAAACTGTTTTTT
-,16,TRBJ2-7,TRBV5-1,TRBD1,CASSSGQGARAYEQYF,TGCGCCAGCAGCAGCGGACAGGGGGCGAGAGCCTACGAGCAGTACTTC
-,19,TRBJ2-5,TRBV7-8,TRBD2,CASSVQVSGWLAGEETQYF,TGTGCCAGCAGCGTACAGGTGTCTGGATGGCTAGCGGGCGAAGAGACCCAGTACTTC
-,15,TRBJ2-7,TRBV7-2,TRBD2,CASSLVTSGGYEQYF,TGTGCCAGCAGCTTAGTTACTAGCGGGGGTTACGAGCAGTACTTC
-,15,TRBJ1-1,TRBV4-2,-,CASSQRGRGDTEAFF,TGTGCCAGCAGCCAGAGGGGCAGGGGTGACACTGAAGCTTTCTTT
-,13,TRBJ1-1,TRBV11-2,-,CASSLGGGIEAFF,TGTGCCAGCAGCTTAGGCGGCGGTATTGAAGCTTTCTTT
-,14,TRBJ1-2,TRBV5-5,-,CASSLEGRVKGYTF,TGTGCCAGCAGCTTGGAGGGCAGGGTAAAGGGCTACACCTTC
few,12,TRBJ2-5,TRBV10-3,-,CAIQGTQETQYF,TGTGCCATTCAGGGGACACAAGAGACCCAGTACTTC
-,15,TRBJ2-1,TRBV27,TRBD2,CASSRGASGGHEQFF,TGTGCCAGCAGCCGCGGGGCTAGCGGGGGACATGAGCAGTTCTTC
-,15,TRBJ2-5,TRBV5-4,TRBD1,CASSLGPGQQETQYF,TGTGCCAGCAGCTTGGGGCCGGGACAGCAAGAGACCCAGTACTTC
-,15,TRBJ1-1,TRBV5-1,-,CASSLSRVLNTEAFF,TGCGCCAGCAGCTTGTCGAGAGTTCTTAACACTGAAGCTTTCTTT
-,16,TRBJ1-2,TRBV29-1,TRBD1,CSVDGMTGVVESGYTF,TGCAGCGTTGACGGGATGACAGGGGTTGTCGAGAGTGGCTACACCTTC